Listed below are T cell receptor beta chains from one sample, sequenced in a study of cytomegalovirus exposure and HLA in healthy donors. Libraries were prepared by immunoSEQ multiplex PCR; TCRdb keeps only in-frame clonotypes and omits some of them. The repertoire includes 200,000 to 300,000 clones, less than 95% of them detected once, and roughly 3% sits in the top ten. Source material: PBMCs. Every receptor here comes from a woman aged 25 to 39 in good health and CMV-seronegative. CDR3s include the opening cysteine and the closing phenylalanine or tryptophan. Each record gives: clone size, D gene, J gene, V gene, CDR3 DNA, CDR3 protein. The D gene is left open where the match is weak. Rows may omit the clone size; those that give it use once, few, many or a size class.

-,-,TRBJ2-7,TRBV7-7,TGTGCCAGCAGCTTAGGGGACACGTCCTACGAGCAGTACTTC,CASSLGDTSYEQYF
-,-,TRBJ1-2,TRBV4-1,TGCGCCAGCAGCCGGAACGGGGGGAACTATGGCTACACCTTC,CASSRNGGNYGYTF
-,TRBD1,TRBJ2-7,TRBV28,TGTGCCAGCAGTCCGACAGGGTCCCCTTCATACGAGCAGTACTTC,CASSPTGSPSYEQYF
few,-,TRBJ1-2,TRBV6-5,TGTGCCAGCACCTACCGGCGAACAGGGCTTTCGGGCTACACCTTC,CASTYRRTGLSGYTF
-,-,TRBJ2-2,TRBV6-1,TGTGCCAGCAGCTGGGGAGCGAACACCGGGGAGCTGTTTTTT,CASSWGANTGELFF
-,-,TRBJ2-1,TRBV27,TGTGCCAGCAGTTCGACCGTCAGCTCCTACAATGAGCAGTTCTTC,CASSSTVSSYNEQFF
-,TRBD1,TRBJ2-3,TRBV28,TGTGCCAGCAGTTTAGGGGACAGGGGCCAAAGACCCACAGATACGCAGTATTTT,CASSLGDRGQRPTDTQYF
-,-,TRBJ2-6,TRBV7-3,TGTGCCAGCAGCTTAGGGGCATTGACAGTACCCCCTGGGGCCAACGTCCTGACTTTC,CASSLGALTVPPGANVLTF
-,TRBD2,TRBJ2-5,TRBV9,TGTGCCAGCAGCGTAGAAGCGGGAGGGCCGGGAAAGACCCAGTACTTC,CASSVEAGGPGKTQYF
-,-,TRBJ2-5,TRBV2,TGTGCCAGCAGTGAACACTACCAAGAGACCCAGTACTTC,CASSEHYQETQYF
-,TRBD2,TRBJ2-1,TRBV7-2,TGTGCCAGCAGCTTAGTTGTGGCGGGAGGGGAGCAGTTCTTC,CASSLVVAGGEQFF
once,TRBD2,TRBJ2-7,TRBV7-3,TGTGCCAGCAGCAAAGCGCCGGACACCGCGGGAGCCGAGCAGTACTTC,CASSKAPDTAGAEQYF
-,TRBD1,TRBJ2-1,TRBV29-1,TGCAGCGTTGAATATATCGGACAGGTTTACAATGAGCAGTTCTTC,CSVEYIGQVYNEQFF
-,-,TRBJ1-1,TRBV11-2,TGTGCCAGCAGCTTAGACCGGGGGCTTGAAGCTTTCTTT,CASSLDRGLEAFF
once,-,TRBJ1-1,TRBV6-1,TGTGCCAGCAGCCCGACGGGGGGGAACACTGAAGCTTTCTTT,CASSPTGGNTEAFF
-,-,TRBJ2-1,TRBV7-8,TGTGCCAGCAGCACCTATAGCGGAATTATATACAATGAGCAGTTCTTC,CASSTYSGIIYNEQFF
-,TRBD2,TRBJ2-1,TRBV27,TGTGCCAGCAGTTTACGAGCGGGATTATACAATGAGCAGTTCTTC,CASSLRAGLYNEQFF
-,TRBD2,TRBJ2-2,TRBV28,TGTGCCAGCACAGGAGCGGGAGACCGCCGCGCCGGGGAGCTGTTTTTT,CASTGAGDRRAGELFF
-,-,TRBJ1-2,TRBV6-5,TGTGCCAGCAGTTCGTTTCAGGCCTCTTGGGGCTACACCTTC,CASSSFQASWGYTF
-,TRBD1,TRBJ2-7,TRBV5-1,TGCGCCAGCAGCATCGGACAGGGGGCCTCCTACGAGCAGTACTTC,CASSIGQGASYEQYF
once,-,TRBJ2-6,TRBV19,TGTGCCAGTAATCCGGAGCCTGGGGCCAACGTCCTGACTTTC,CASNPEPGANVLTF
-,-,TRBJ2-7,TRBV7-8,TGTGCCAGCAGCGGGGGGACGGAGTCTGCCTACGAGCAGTACTTC,CASSGGTESAYEQYF
-,TRBD1,TRBJ2-7,TRBV28,TGTGCCAGCAACAGAGACTGGGACAGGGGGCCCTCCTACGAGCAGTACTTC,CASNRDWDRGPSYEQYF
-,-,TRBJ2-5,TRBV27,TGTGCCAGCAGTCGGGTCGGCGCAGAGACCCAGTACTTC,CASSRVGAETQYF
few,-,TRBJ2-2,TRBV13,TGTGCCAGCAGCTTATCGGGGGCGCCGGACACCGGGGAGCTGTTTTTT,CASSLSGAPDTGELFF
-,TRBD1,TRBJ2-6,TRBV11-2,TGTGCCAGCAGCATCAGGGGGCGCCACTCTGGGGCCAACGTCCTGACTTTC,CASSIRGRHSGANVLTF
once,-,TRBJ2-6,TRBV4-2,TGTGCCAGCAGCCTAGAAACCCAACATTTGGCTGGGGCCAACGTCCTGACTTTC,CASSLETQHLAGANVLTF
-,TRBD1,TRBJ1-1,TRBV6-1,TGTGCCACCCGACAGGGTTCCACTGAAGCTTTCTTT,CATRQGSTEAFF
-,TRBD1,TRBJ2-7,TRBV7-6,TGTGCCAGCAGCTCAGGGACAGGGGGAGCGGACGAGCAGTACTTC,CASSSGTGGADEQYF
-,-,TRBJ2-4,TRBV5-1,TGCGCCAGCAGCTTGGAGGCAAGGTCAGCCAAAAACATTCAGTACTTC,CASSLEARSAKNIQYF
-,-,TRBJ2-7,TRBV28,TGTGCCAGCAGCCAACCTTATGGGGGAGAGCAGTACTTC,CASSQPYGGEQYF
-,-,TRBJ2-7,TRBV4-1,TGCGCCAGCAGCCAACCCTGGGGGGAAGAGCAGTACTTC,CASSQPWGEEQYF
-,-,TRBJ1-3,TRBV27,TGTGCCAGCAGTCCCCCATCAGGGACGACTGGAAACACCATATATTTT,CASSPPSGTTGNTIYF
-,TRBD2,TRBJ2-1,TRBV2,TGTGCCAGCAGTCCGACTAGCGGGTTCTACAATGAGCAGTTCTTC,CASSPTSGFYNEQFF
-,-,TRBJ1-2,TRBV4-1,TGCGCCAGCAGCCAAGGTATAGCAGGACAGAGTAACTATGGCTACACCTTC,CASSQGIAGQSNYGYTF
-,TRBD2,TRBJ2-1,TRBV13,TGTGCCAGCAGGGGACTAGCGGGAGGCTCCTACAATGAGCAGTTCTTC,CASRGLAGGSYNEQFF
-,-,TRBJ2-7,TRBV27,TGTGCCAGCAGTTACAGGGTTAACTACGAGCAGTACTTC,CASSYRVNYEQYF
-,-,TRBJ2-1,TRBV27,TGTGCCAGCAGTTTAAACAGGTACAATGAGCAGTTCTTC,CASSLNRYNEQFF
-,-,TRBJ1-4,TRBV18,TGTGCCAGCTCACCACCTAACAGGGTTGGAGGTGAAAAACTGTTTTTT,CASSPPNRVGGEKLFF
-,-,TRBJ2-3,TRBV6-1,TGTGCCAGCAGTGAAGGCGGGTCTAGCACAGATACGCAGTATTTT,CASSEGGSSTDTQYF
-,-,TRBJ2-3,TRBV6-5,TGTGCCAGCAGTTACTCCAGGGGACCTCGCACAGATACGCAGTATTTT,CASSYSRGPRTDTQYF
-,-,TRBJ1-4,TRBV9,TGTGCCAGCAGCGGGCCTCTAGGACAAGGTCGGGAAAAACTGTTTTTT,CASSGPLGQGREKLFF
-,-,TRBJ1-5,TRBV4-3,TGCGCCAGCAGCCAAGATCGGGGTTATCAGCCCCAGCATTTT,CASSQDRGYQPQHF
-,TRBD2,TRBJ2-2,TRBV29-1,TGCAGCGCCCGCCGACTAGCGGGGACGAACACCGGGGAGCTGTTTTTT,CSARRLAGTNTGELFF
-,-,TRBJ2-3,TRBV28,TGTGCCAGCAGTCCCCTGGGGGCGCTGAGCACAGATACGCAGTATTTT,CASSPLGALSTDTQYF
-,TRBD1,TRBJ1-3,TRBV4-1,TGCGCCAGCAGCCAACTCTGGGGACAGGGTGTGATAAAGGGCTCTGGAAACACCATATATTTT,CASSQLWGQGVIKGSGNTIYF
-,-,TRBJ2-7,TRBV13,TGTGCCAGCAGCTTAGGAGGTGTCGAGCAGTACTTC,CASSLGGVEQYF
-,-,TRBJ1-3,TRBV6-1,TGTGCCAGCAGTCGAGAAGGAGGAAACACCATATATTTT,CASSREGGNTIYF
-,-,TRBJ2-7,TRBV13,TGTGCCAGCAGCTTAGGGGCCTACGAGCAGTACTTC,CASSLGAYEQYF
-,-,TRBJ1-1,TRBV7-8,TGTGCCAGCAGCAAACAGGGTTTCGAGAACACTGAAGCTTTCTTT,CASSKQGFENTEAFF
-,TRBD2,TRBJ2-1,TRBV9,TGTGCCAGCAGCGTAGATAGCGGGAGGTTCAATGAGCAGTTCTTC,CASSVDSGRFNEQFF
-,-,TRBJ2-1,TRBV27,TGTGCCAGCAGTTTACTCACCCTAGGCCGACACAATGAGCAGTTCTTC,CASSLLTLGRHNEQFF
-,TRBD2,TRBJ2-7,TRBV14,TGTGCCAGCAGCCCTGGACTAGCGGGCGAGCAGTACTTC,CASSPGLAGEQYF
-,TRBD2,TRBJ2-1,TRBV2,TGTGCCAGCAGTGAAGGCGGACTAGCGGGATGGGCCCGCCCCTACAATGAGCAGTTCTTC,CASSEGGLAGWARPYNEQFF